The 13 T cell receptor gamma chains below were found in one sample sequenced in a study of γδ T cells in repeated Plasmodium falciparum infection. TCRdb called clones anew from the multiplex PCR reads with CATT. The sample has approximately 28,000 gamma-chain clones; about 3% are singletons. Vgamma9/Vdelta2+ and Vdelta2-negative gammadelta T cells were flow-sorted from PBMC for bulk sequencing. Specimen: gamma-delta T cells from blood. These receptors were taken from a pool of human donors (malaria-infected and uninfected, not separated).

This clone was seen repeatedly, ten times or more. A far larger clone differs by one base, so this is likely a read error. The V gene corresponds to TRGV4; no J gene was called. The germline V gene encodes CDR1 EGSTGY and CDR2 YDSYTSSV. This CDR3 is 12 amino acids long. The CDR3 nucleotides read TGTGCCACCTGGGATCTTTATTATAAGAAGCTCTTT. It codes for CATWDLYYKKLF.

This clone was recorded at least ten times. This DNA translates differently at residue 6 from the TCRdb protein, which is that of a much larger clone; a read error is likely, and the protein shown is the DNA's own translation. V and J are TRGV9 and TRGJP. The J gene, left out of TCRdb, was set here by checking the DNA against germline. Trimming removed 2 bases from V and 7 bases from J; junction bases left unmatched: 11. Germline assignment: CDR1 GITISATS and CDR2 ISYDGTV (reference sequence). The CDR3 covers 18 residues. The CDR3 region is CALWEATQSELGKKIKVF. CDR3 sequence (DNA): TGTGCCTTGTGGGAGGCGACCCAATCGGAGTTGGGCAAAAAAATCAAGGTATTT.

This clone appeared a few times. TCRdb's protein, taken from a much larger clone, differs from this DNA's translation at residue 10, likely owing to a read error; the protein displayed comes from the DNA. CDR3: CALWEDLTQGLGKKIKVF. The DNA for the CDR3 is TGTGCCTTGTGGGAGGATCTTACCCAAGGGTTGGGCAAAAAAATCAAGGTATTT. The rearrangement uses TRGV9 and TRGJP. The J gene, absent from TCRdb, was called here by matching the DNA to germline. Germline CDR1 is GITISATS and CDR2 is ISYDGTV (reference sequence). This CDR3 contains 18 residues.

This clone was seen repeatedly, ten times or more. A far larger clone is off by one base, so a read error is likely. The sample carries other DNA sequences with the same CDR3. J is TRGJ1 or TRGJ2 and V is TRGV9. Germline-derived CDR1 and CDR2 are GITISATS and ISYDGTV (reference sequence). This CDR3 comprises 13 residues. CDR3 nucleotide sequence: TGTGCCCTGTGGGAGTGGAATTATTATAAGAAACTCTTT. Protein sequence: CALWEWNYYKKLF.

The table lists this clone with many counts. TCRdb shows a much larger clone's protein in place of this DNA's translation, and the two differ at residue 11, likely through a read error; the protein shown is translated from the DNA. The CDR3 sequence is CATWDRLDYKELF. For the CDR3, the DNA is TGTGCCACCTGGGACAGGCTCGATTATAAGGAACTCTTT. The J gene is TRGJ1 or TRGJ2, the V gene TRGV5. CDR1 and CDR2 from the germline V gene are VINAFY and YDVSNSKD. The CDR3 is 13 residues long.

This clone turned up a few times. A far larger clone is just one base off, so this is likely a read error. Additional DNA sequences in this sample encode the identical CDR3. V gene TRGV8 was called; the J gene was not. The CDR3 is 13 amino acids. Germline CDR1 VENAVY, CDR2 YDSYNSRV. CDR3: CATWGPVYYKKLF. In nucleotides, the CDR3 is TGTGCCACCTGGGGCCCTGTATATTATAAGAAGCTCTTT.

At least ten counts were recorded for this clone. This likely stems from a read error, as it lies one base from a far larger clone. The same CDR3 arises from other DNA sequences in this sample as well. The V and J genes are TRGV9 and TRGJ1 or TRGJ2. Germline lookup yields CDR1 GITISATS and CDR2 ISYDGTV (reference sequence). The CDR3 extends over 14 amino acids. CDR3 coding DNA: TGTGCCCTGTGGGAGGTGCTCTGGTATTATAAGAAACTCTTT. Translating it yields CALWEVLWYYKKLF.

This clone was seen many times. The protein recorded in TCRdb matches a much larger clone and deviates from this DNA's translation at residue 3, suggesting a read error; the protein here is obtained by translating the DNA. The sample has other DNA sequences that encode this CDR3 too. DNA for the CDR3: TGTGCCTCGTGGGTCCGGTATAAGAAACTCTTT. It specifies CASWVRYKKLF. This chain joins TRGV9 and TRGJ1 or TRGJ2. Because TCRdb records no J gene, it was assigned here through a match of the DNA to germline. The CDR3 is 11 amino acids. Germline lookup yields CDR1 GITISATS and CDR2 ISYDGTV (reference sequence).

For this clone: The TCRdb record carries a much larger clone's protein, which differs from this DNA's translation at residue 5; a read error is the likely cause, and the protein listed here is the DNA translation. J is TRGJP and V is TRGV9. Matching the DNA to germline supplied the J gene, which TCRdb does not give. J lost 2 bases, V lost 5 bases, and 12 bases had no gene match. There are 19 residues in the CDR3. CDR1 is GITISATS and CDR2 is ISYDGTV in the germline V gene (reference sequence). The CDR3 DNA reads as TGTGCCTTGTGGGGGGGGGAGACCCGGCAAGAGTTGGGCAAAAAAATCAAGGTATTT. Its protein product is CALWGGETRQELGKKIKVF.

This clone was observed many times. The chain combines TRGV4 with TRGJ1 or TRGJ2. CDR1 EGSTGY and CDR2 YDSYTSSV come from the germline V gene. V lost 4 bases to trimming and J lost 4 bases; unmatched junction nucleotides: 10. The CDR3 runs 14 residues. The CDR3 loop is CATWETSVYYKKLF. CDR3 sequence (DNA): TGTGCCACCTGGGAAACATCTGTCTATTATAAGAAACTCTTT.

This clone was recorded a few times. The protein held in TCRdb is that of a much larger clone and does not match this DNA's translation at residue 3, likely because of a read error; the protein shown is translated from the DNA. The rearrangement uses TRGV9 and TRGJ1 or TRGJ2. TCRdb supplies no J gene; here it was assigned by aligning the nucleotide sequence to germline. This CDR3 has 14 residues. Germline lookup yields CDR1 GITISATS and CDR2 ISYDGTV (reference sequence). CDR3 in amino acids: CASWEVHGSYKKLF. The CDR3 DNA sequence: TGTGCCTCGTGGGAGGTGCATGGGAGTTATAAGAAACTCTTT.

This clone is medium-sized. This rearrangement joins TRGV3 to TRGJ1 or TRGJ2. This CDR3 has 10 residues. Germline CDR1 and CDR2: VTNTFY and YDVSTARD (reference sequence). V lost 1 base to trimming and J lost 9 bases; unmatched junction nucleotides: 0. The CDR3 region is CATWDSKKLF. The CDR3 bases are TGTGCCACCTGGGACAGTAAGAAACTCTTT.

There are many counts of this clone. TCRdb lists the protein of a much larger clone for this DNA, which differs at residue 12, so this is likely a read error; the protein given here is translated from the DNA itself. This chain joins TRGV9 and TRGJP. Here the J gene was assigned by germline matching of the DNA, as TCRdb has none. The germline V gene encodes CDR1 GITISATS and CDR2 ISYDGTV (reference sequence). CDR3 length: 17 amino acids. For the CDR3, the DNA is TGTGCCTTGTGGGAGTCCCCCCAAGAGTTGGGCAGAAAAATCAAGGTATTT. This encodes CALWESPQELGRKIKVF.